This passage covers 8 T cell receptor beta chains from one sample sequenced in a study of graft-versus-host responses after intestinal transplantation. Only in-frame clones appear in the TCRdb table, and some are missing; sequencing was by immunoSEQ multiplex PCR. The data contain around 92,000 clones, 86% of them singletons. Sample: PBMCs, taken 255 days after intestinal transplant. The receptors were sampled from a human patient who received an intestinal transplant, so some T cells may come from the graft donor.

The chain joins TRBV4-1 to TRBJ2-7; weak D call: TRBD2 (5 bases). The V and J ends lost 1 base and 5 bases respectively, with 9 bases between them. The V gene's germline CDR1 is MGHRA and CDR2 YSYEKL. The CDR3 consists of 13 residues. In DNA, the CDR3 is TGCGCCAGCAGCCAAGTGCCGCGGGACGAGCAGTACTTC. Its translation is CASSQVPRDEQYF.

The V gene is TRBV5-1, the J gene TRBJ2-5, with TRBD2 identical over 12 bases. CDR3 length equals 14 residues. Trimming took 5 bases from V and 5 from J; bases not matched to a gene: 4. CDR1 is SGHRS and CDR2 is YFSETQ in the germline V gene. CDR3 residues: CASRLAGGLETQYF. In nucleotides, the CDR3 is TGCGCCAGCAGACTAGCGGGGGGCCTGGAGACCCAGTACTTC.

The CDR3 DNA is TGCGCCAGCAGCTTGGACAGGCCCTACGAGCAGTACTTC. It encodes CASSLDRPYEQYF. This sequence joins TRBV5-1 and TRBJ2-7; maybe TRBD1 (5 bases). Trimming took off 0 bases at V and 2 bases at J, with 6 bases between the two ends. Germline values: CDR1 SGHRS, CDR2 YFSETQ. This CDR3 is built from 13 residues.

This clone has a single count. V gene TRBV4-1 combines with J gene TRBJ1-5; unclear D gene. Trimming took off 2 bases at V and 6 bases at J, with 8 bases between the two ends. The CDR3 is 13 residues long. Germline lookup yields CDR1 MGHRA and CDR2 YSYEKL. Here the CDR3 DNA reads TGCGCCAGCAGCCAAACCGGCGCTCAGCCCCAGCATTTT. The encoded protein is CASSQTGAQPQHF.

This chain uses TRBV6-1 with TRBJ2-2; D possibly corresponds to TRBD1 (5 bases). Germline V gene sequence: CDR1 MNHNS, CDR2 SASEGT. Trimming removed 2 bases from V and 0 bases from J, with 7 bases in between. CDR3 size: 15 residues. The CDR3 loop reads CASSEKGTNTGELFF. As DNA, the CDR3 is TGTGCCAGCAGTGAAAAGGGGACGAACACCGGGGAGCTGTTTTTT.

The V and J genes are TRBV5-6 and TRBJ2-7, with 8 bases fitting TRBD1. The trim removed 4 bases at V and 6 bases at J, leaving 9 bases unmatched. Germline V gene lookup returns CDR1 SGHDT and CDR2 YYEEEE. This CDR3 contains 14 residues. DNA for the CDR3: TGTGCCAGCAGCCACGGACAGGGAAATAGCGAGCAGTACGTC. Protein product: CASSHGQGNSEQYV.

The chain has TRBV7-9 and TRBJ1-2; D uncertain. V lost 5 bases and J 5 bases, leaving 6 bases between the germline ends. CDR3 length equals 11 residues. Germline loops: CDR1 SEHNR, CDR2 FQNEAQ (reference sequence). The CDR3 reads CASSPSYGYTF. The CDR3 bases are TGTGCCAGCAGCCCGTCATATGGCTACACCTTC. Full variable domain (rest looked up from reference TRBV7-9 and TRBJ1-2): DTGVSQNPRHKITKRGQNVTFRCDPISEHNRLYWYRQTLGQGPEFLTYFQNEAQLEKSRLLSDRFSAERPKGSFSTLEIQRTEQGDSAMYLCASSPSYGYTFGSGTRLTVV.

This chain links TRBV4-1 with TRBJ1-2; TRBD1 matches 9 bases. Trimming took 0 bases from V and 7 from J; bases not matched to a gene: 9. The CDR3 spans 16 residues. Germline V gives CDR1 MGHRA, CDR2 YSYEKL. This CDR3 reads CASSQDNVDRGSGYTF. CDR3 in DNA: TGCGCCAGCAGCCAAGACAATGTAGACAGGGGGTCTGGCTACACCTTC.